These T cell receptor beta chains were read from a single sample in a study of cytomegalovirus exposure and HLA in healthy donors. The repertoire was sequenced with immunoSEQ multiplex PCR; TCRdb's copy has only in-frame clones and lacks some. The sample holds approximately 150,000 clones, 63% seen once. The sequenced sample was PBMCs. The source is a woman aged 60 to 75 in good health and CMV-seropositive. Each CDR3 is given with its conserved first and last residue. Each record gives: J gene, clone size, V gene, D gene, CDR3 DNA, CDR3 protein. The D gene is left open where the match is weak. Clone size is shown for a subset of rows, as once, few, many or a class of expanded clone.

j_call: TRBJ2-2; clone_size: .; v_call: TRBV2; d_call: .; cdr3_nt: TGTGCCAGCAGTGAACGACGCCCGCGGAACGCCGGGGAGCTGTTTTTT; cdr3_aa: CASSERRPRNAGELFF
j_call: TRBJ1-5; clone_size: few; v_call: TRBV18; d_call: TRBD1; cdr3_nt: TGTGCCAGCTCACCTGGGACAGGGGGCTTAGAGCCCCAGCATTTT; cdr3_aa: CASSPGTGGLEPQHF
j_call: TRBJ2-5; clone_size: .; v_call: TRBV29-1; d_call: .; cdr3_nt: TGCAGCGTTGAGAGGGGAGGAGAGACCCAGTACTTC; cdr3_aa: CSVERGGETQYF
j_call: TRBJ2-7; clone_size: .; v_call: TRBV28; d_call: TRBD2; cdr3_nt: TGTGCCAGCATCAAAGGTGGACTAGCGGGCCAGTACTTC; cdr3_aa: CASIKGGLAGQYF
j_call: TRBJ2-1; clone_size: .; v_call: TRBV7-6; d_call: .; cdr3_nt: TGTGCCAGCAGCTTAGCGGGGGGCTACAATGAGCAGTTCTTC; cdr3_aa: CASSLAGGYNEQFF
j_call: TRBJ1-1; clone_size: .; v_call: TRBV14; d_call: TRBD1; cdr3_nt: TGTGCCAGCAGCCACTATCCCCACGGGACAGGGATAAACACTGAAGCTTTCTTT; cdr3_aa: CASSHYPHGTGINTEAFF
j_call: TRBJ2-7; clone_size: .; v_call: TRBV6-1; d_call: TRBD1; cdr3_nt: TGTGCCAGCAGTACAAACAGGGGAGCCTACGAGCAGTACTTC; cdr3_aa: CASSTNRGAYEQYF
j_call: TRBJ2-7; clone_size: few; v_call: TRBV7-2; d_call: TRBD1; cdr3_nt: TGTGCCAGCAGCACAGGACAGGGCTACGAGCAGTACTTC; cdr3_aa: CASSTGQGYEQYF
j_call: TRBJ1-3; clone_size: .; v_call: TRBV15; d_call: .; cdr3_nt: TGTGCCACCAGCAGAGATAACGACTTCCCAGAAGACACCATATATTTT; cdr3_aa: CATSRDNDFPEDTIYF
j_call: TRBJ1-2; clone_size: few; v_call: TRBV7-9; d_call: .; cdr3_nt: TGTGCCAGCAGAGCGACAGAAAACTATGGCTACACCTTC; cdr3_aa: CASRATENYGYTF
j_call: TRBJ2-7; clone_size: few; v_call: TRBV6-5; d_call: TRBD2; cdr3_nt: TGTGCCAGCAGTCCGGGGCTAGCGGGAGCCGAGCAGTACTTC; cdr3_aa: CASSPGLAGAEQYF